Listed below are T cell receptor beta chains from one sample, sequenced in a study of shared clonotypes between healthy human individuals. Data came from immunoSEQ multiplex PCR; TCRdb stores just in-frame clones and leaves some out. The table lists more than 1.2 million clones, just under 99% of them singletons, with around 0.38% in the top ten. Material: naive CD4+ T cells sorted from blood. All receptors come from a man younger than 40 in good health. Each CDR3 is given with its conserved first and last residue. The D gene is left open where the match is weak. Rows give clone size only sometimes, using once, few, many, or a class for an expanded clone.

v_gene: TRBV5-5
j_gene: TRBJ2-3
d_gene: TRBD1
abundance: NA
CDR3aa: CASSYGQAIDTQYF
CDR3nt: TGTGCCAGCAGCTATGGACAGGCCATAGATACGCAGTATTTT

v_gene: TRBV19
j_gene: TRBJ2-6
d_gene: NA
abundance: NA
CDR3aa: CASSIGGGGGANVLTF
CDR3nt: TGTGCCAGTAGTATTGGAGGAGGGGGTGGGGCCAACGTCCTGACTTTC

v_gene: TRBV9
j_gene: TRBJ2-1
d_gene: TRBD2
abundance: NA
CDR3aa: CASSVQAGGPFEQFF
CDR3nt: TGTGCCAGCAGCGTACAAGCGGGAGGGCCTTTTGAGCAGTTCTTC

v_gene: TRBV10-3
j_gene: TRBJ2-7
d_gene: TRBD2
abundance: NA
CDR3aa: CAIRSGGGEQYF
CDR3nt: TGTGCCATCCGATCGGGAGGAGGTGAGCAGTACTTC

v_gene: TRBV7-2
j_gene: TRBJ2-7
d_gene: NA
abundance: NA
CDR3aa: CASSFARDSYEQYF
CDR3nt: TGTGCCAGCAGCTTCGCCCGGGATTCCTACGAGCAGTACTTC

v_gene: TRBV14
j_gene: TRBJ2-6
d_gene: NA
abundance: NA
CDR3aa: CASSGGRGSGANVLTF
CDR3nt: TGTGCCAGCAGCGGAGGTAGGGGGTCTGGGGCCAACGTCCTGACTTTC

v_gene: TRBV9
j_gene: TRBJ2-7
d_gene: TRBD2
abundance: NA
CDR3aa: CASSPGVGTSGSLYEQYF
CDR3nt: TGTGCCAGCAGCCCCGGGGTGGGGACTAGCGGGAGTTTGTACGAGCAGTACTTC

v_gene: TRBV27
j_gene: TRBJ2-7
d_gene: NA
abundance: NA
CDR3aa: CASAPSDTLRHEQYF
CDR3nt: TGTGCCAGCGCACCGTCGGACACCCTGAGGCACGAGCAGTACTTC

v_gene: TRBV5-1
j_gene: TRBJ2-3
d_gene: NA
abundance: NA
CDR3aa: CASSPDSSTDTQYF
CDR3nt: TGCGCCAGCTCGCCAGACAGCAGCACAGATACGCAGTATTTT

v_gene: TRBV25-1
j_gene: TRBJ2-1
d_gene: NA
abundance: NA
CDR3aa: CASTARLGSGEQFF
CDR3nt: TGTGCCAGCACCGCCCGACTAGGTTCGGGTGAGCAGTTCTTC

v_gene: TRBV29-1
j_gene: TRBJ2-7
d_gene: TRBD2
abundance: NA
CDR3aa: CSVKVAGSYEQYF
CDR3nt: TGCAGCGTTAAGGTAGCGGGCTCCTACGAGCAGTACTTC

v_gene: TRBV9
j_gene: TRBJ2-6
d_gene: TRBD1
abundance: NA
CDR3aa: CASSPGDRGANVLTF
CDR3nt: TGTGCCAGCAGCCCAGGGGACAGGGGGGCCAACGTCCTGACTTTC

v_gene: TRBV6-6
j_gene: TRBJ1-2
d_gene: NA
abundance: NA
CDR3aa: CASRHIIAGFYTF
CDR3nt: TGTGCCAGCAGACATATAATTGCTGGATTCTACACCTTC

v_gene: TRBV9
j_gene: TRBJ2-3
d_gene: TRBD2
abundance: NA
CDR3aa: CASSVAGGPSDTQYF
CDR3nt: TGTGCCAGCAGCGTAGCGGGAGGGCCTTCAGATACGCAGTATTTT

v_gene: TRBV5-1
j_gene: TRBJ2-1
d_gene: TRBD1
abundance: NA
CDR3aa: CASSLGQGIDEQFF
CDR3nt: TGCGCCAGCAGCTTGGGACAGGGTATCGATGAGCAGTTCTTC

v_gene: TRBV2
j_gene: TRBJ2-7
d_gene: NA
abundance: once
CDR3aa: CASSEAPGDRLYEQYF
CDR3nt: TGTGCCAGCAGTGAAGCGCCGGGGGACAGACTCTACGAGCAGTACTTC

v_gene: TRBV29-1
j_gene: TRBJ2-1
d_gene: TRBD2
abundance: NA
CDR3aa: CSVYGRGLAGDLNEQFF
CDR3nt: TGCAGCGTTTATGGGAGGGGACTAGCGGGAGATCTGAATGAGCAGTTCTTC

v_gene: TRBV19
j_gene: TRBJ1-2
d_gene: NA
abundance: once
CDR3aa: CASSPQGGIGGYTF
CDR3nt: TGTGCCAGTAGCCCCCAAGGGGGTATCGGCGGCTACACCTTC

v_gene: TRBV15
j_gene: TRBJ2-7
d_gene: NA
abundance: once
CDR3aa: CATSRDIAGSSEQYF
CDR3nt: TGTGCCACCAGCAGAGATATAGCCGGATCCTCCGAGCAGTACTTC

v_gene: TRBV9
j_gene: TRBJ2-3
d_gene: NA
abundance: NA
CDR3aa: CASRDSPSQVRTDTQYF
CDR3nt: TGTGCCAGCAGGGACAGCCCGAGCCAGGTTCGCACAGATACGCAGTATTTT

v_gene: TRBV30
j_gene: TRBJ2-1
d_gene: NA
abundance: NA
CDR3aa: CAWSWSTLWNEQFF
CDR3nt: TGTGCCTGGAGTTGGAGCACCCTGTGGAATGAGCAGTTCTTC

v_gene: TRBV19
j_gene: TRBJ2-2
d_gene: NA
abundance: NA
CDR3aa: CASSEPGQNTGELFF
CDR3nt: TGTGCCAGTAGTGAACCGGGACAGAACACCGGGGAGCTGTTTTTT

v_gene: TRBV27
j_gene: TRBJ2-5
d_gene: TRBD2
abundance: NA
CDR3aa: CASSKTSGRQETQYF
CDR3nt: TGTGCCAGCAGTAAGACTAGCGGGCGACAAGAGACCCAGTACTTC

v_gene: TRBV15
j_gene: TRBJ1-4
d_gene: NA
abundance: NA
CDR3aa: CASREYEKLFF
CDR3nt: TGTGCCTCGAGGGAATATGAAAAACTGTTTTTT

v_gene: TRBV28
j_gene: TRBJ1-4
d_gene: NA
abundance: NA
CDR3aa: CASSLSHSEKLFF
CDR3nt: TGTGCCAGCAGTTTAAGCCATTCCGAAAAACTGTTTTTT

v_gene: TRBV9
j_gene: TRBJ2-5
d_gene: NA
abundance: NA
CDR3aa: CASSVAGAGGVQETQYF
CDR3nt: TGTGCCAGCAGCGTAGCTGGGGCCGGCGGGGTCCAAGAGACCCAGTACTTC

v_gene: TRBV2
j_gene: TRBJ2-7
d_gene: NA
abundance: NA
CDR3aa: CAISGDTYEQYF
CDR3nt: TGTGCCATTTCAGGGGATACCTACGAGCAGTACTTC

v_gene: TRBV7-9
j_gene: TRBJ2-1
d_gene: NA
abundance: once
CDR3aa: CASSLVGAVYNEQFF
CDR3nt: TGTGCCAGCAGCTTAGTCGGGGCAGTTTACAATGAGCAGTTCTTC

v_gene: TRBV20-1
j_gene: TRBJ2-5
d_gene: NA
abundance: NA
CDR3aa: CSADRQETQYF
CDR3nt: TGCAGTGCCGACAGACAAGAGACCCAGTACTTC

v_gene: TRBV2
j_gene: TRBJ2-1
d_gene: TRBD2
abundance: NA
CDR3aa: CASSERGLVNEQFF
CDR3nt: TGTGCCAGCAGCGAGCGGGGTCTGGTCAATGAGCAGTTCTTC

v_gene: TRBV18
j_gene: TRBJ1-1
d_gene: NA
abundance: NA
CDR3aa: CASSPAEVAEAFF
CDR3nt: TGTGCCAGCTCACCGGCGGAGGTTGCTGAAGCTTTCTTT

v_gene: TRBV6-5
j_gene: TRBJ2-5
d_gene: NA
abundance: once
CDR3aa: CASTRVGERETQYF
CDR3nt: TGTGCCAGCACCCGAGTCGGGGAACGGGAGACCCAGTACTTC

v_gene: TRBV19
j_gene: TRBJ2-7
d_gene: TRBD1
abundance: NA
CDR3aa: CASSISSGTGSYEQYF
CDR3nt: TGTGCCAGTAGTATCTCTTCGGGGACAGGTTCCTACGAGCAGTACTTC

v_gene: TRBV19
j_gene: TRBJ2-2
d_gene: TRBD2
abundance: NA
CDR3aa: CATSRWASGTNTGELFF
CDR3nt: TGTGCCACCAGTCGGTGGGCCAGCGGGACGAACACCGGGGAGCTGTTTTTT